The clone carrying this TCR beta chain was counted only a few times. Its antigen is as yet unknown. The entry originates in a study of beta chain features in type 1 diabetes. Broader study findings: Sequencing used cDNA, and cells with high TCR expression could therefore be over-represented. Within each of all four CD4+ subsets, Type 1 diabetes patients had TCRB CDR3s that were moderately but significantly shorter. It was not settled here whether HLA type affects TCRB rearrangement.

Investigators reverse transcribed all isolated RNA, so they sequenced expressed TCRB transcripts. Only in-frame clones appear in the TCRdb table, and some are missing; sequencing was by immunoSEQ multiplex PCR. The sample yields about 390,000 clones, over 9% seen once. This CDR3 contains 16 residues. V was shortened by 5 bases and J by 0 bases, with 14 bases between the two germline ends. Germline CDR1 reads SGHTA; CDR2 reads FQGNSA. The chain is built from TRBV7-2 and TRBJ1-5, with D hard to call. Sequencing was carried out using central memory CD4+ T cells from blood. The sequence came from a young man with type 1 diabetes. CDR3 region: CASSLGPGYSNQPQHF. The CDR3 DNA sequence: TGTGCCAGCAGCCTCGGCCCGGGGTATAGCAATCAGCCCCAGCATTTT.